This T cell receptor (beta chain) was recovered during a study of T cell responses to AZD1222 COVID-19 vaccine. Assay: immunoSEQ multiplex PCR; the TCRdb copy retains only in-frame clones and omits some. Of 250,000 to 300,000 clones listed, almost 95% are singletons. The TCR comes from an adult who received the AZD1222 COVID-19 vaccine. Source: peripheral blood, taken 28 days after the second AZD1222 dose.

For the CDR3, the DNA is TGTGCCAGCAGTTACTGGGGGAGAGGGGACACTGAAGCTTTCTTT. This gives the protein CASSYWGRGDTEAFF. The V gene is TRBV6-5, the J gene TRBJ1-1, with D perhaps TRBD1 (5 bases). Per germline, CDR1 MNHEY and CDR2 SVGAGI. The CDR3 contains 15 residues. V gave up 1 base and J gave up 3 bases, with 12 bases separating them.